These 27 T cell receptor beta chains were sequenced from one sample in a study of blood T cell repertoires in COVID-19. Sequencing was performed with immunoSEQ multiplex PCR; in TCRdb, only in-frame clones are kept and a portion is missing. The sample yields 280,000 or so clones, around 90% seen once. The sequencing sample was made of peripheral blood. These receptor sequences come from a man aged 18 to 35 with active or convalescent COVID-19.

J is TRBJ1-6 and V is TRBV29-1; D gene ambiguous. Trimming removed 4 bases at V and 6 bases at J, with 10 bases between. The CDR3 is made up of 13 amino acids. CDR1 SQVTM and CDR2 ANQGSEA come from the germline V gene. Here the CDR3 reads CSVGSSVNSPLHF. CDR3 DNA: TGCAGCGTTGGGTCCTCAGTTAATTCACCCCTCCACTTT.

The V gene is TRBV15, the J gene TRBJ2-7; 7 bases map to TRBD1. V lost 4 bases, J lost 3 bases, and 3 bases stayed unmatched. The CDR3 length is 13 residues. Per germline, CDR1 LNHNV and CDR2 YYDKDF (reference sequence). The CDR3 DNA reads TGTGCCACCAGCACATACAGGGGCTACGAGCAGTACTTC. This gives the protein CATSTYRGYEQYF. Supplemented by reference TRBV15 and TRBJ2-7, the full variable domain reads DAMVIQNPRYQVTQFGKPVTLSCSQTLNHNVMYWYQQKSSQAPKLLFHYYDKDFNNEADTPDNFQSRRPNTSFCFLDIRSPGLGDTAMYLCATSTYRGYEQYFGPGTRLTVT.

The chain recombines TRBV2 with TRBJ2-1, with TRBD2 matching 14 bases. CDR1 is SNHLY and CDR2 is FYNNEI in the germline V gene. V gave up 6 bases and J gave up 9 bases; unmatched junction bases: 4. The CDR3 is 14 amino acids. The CDR3 DNA follows: TGTGCCAGCAGGACTAGCGGGGGGGCCCCTGAGCAGTTCTTC. This sequence encodes CASRTSGGAPEQFF.

This rearrangement joins TRBV15 to TRBJ1-1; D is uncertain. Germline V gene data show CDR1 as LNHNV and CDR2 as YYDKDF (reference sequence). Deletions cut 0 bases from V and 4 bases from J, with 3 bases between. The length of the CDR3 is 12 residues. This CDR3 reads CATSRDRTEAFF. The CDR3 DNA reads as TGTGCCACCAGCAGAGATCGCACTGAAGCTTTCTTT. Drawing the rest from reference TRBV15 and TRBJ1-1, the complete variable domain is DAMVIQNPRYQVTQFGKPVTLSCSQTLNHNVMYWYQQKSSQAPKLLFHYYDKDFNNEADTPDNFQSRRPNTSFCFLDIRSPGLGDTAMYLCATSRDRTEAFFGQGTRLTVV.

This chain uses TRBV28 with TRBJ2-7; TRBD1 agrees at 11 bases. V shed 0 bases, J shed 5 bases, and the junction held 6 bases outside the gene matches. Germline lookup yields CDR1 MDHEN and CDR2 SYDVKM. The CDR3 length is 16 residues. The DNA for the CDR3 is TGTGCCAGCAGTTTATGGGGACAGGGGGATGGCAACGAGCAGTACTTC. Residues: CASSLWGQGDGNEQYF.

J is TRBJ1-1 and V is TRBV4-3; a possible D gene is TRBD1 (5 bases). Deletions cut 3 bases from V and 4 bases from J, with 12 bases between. This CDR3 has 14 residues. The germline gives CDR1 LGHNA, CDR2 YSLEER. The CDR3 DNA reads TGCGCCAGCAGCCAGCGCGGGGGGTTCACTGAAGCTTTCTTT. It codes for CASSQRGGFTEAFF.

V and J are TRBV9 and TRBJ1-2, with D perhaps TRBD1 (6 bases). CDR1 SGDLS and CDR2 YYNGEE come from the germline V gene. This CDR3 is built from 16 residues. The ends were cut back, 0 bases at V and 5 bases at J, with 17 bases in the middle. The CDR3 region is CASSVAPGGDKYGYTF. The CDR3 nucleotides are TGTGCCAGCAGCGTAGCCCCGGGGGGGGACAAATATGGCTACACCTTC.

This clone appeared a single time. The rearrangement joins TRBV7-8 to TRBJ1-6, with D perhaps TRBD1 (5 bases). Germline-derived CDR1 and CDR2 are SGHVS and FQNEAQ. The CDR3 length is 14 residues. Trimming took off 5 bases at V and 6 bases at J, with 11 bases between the two ends. The CDR3 protein is CASSPQGPNSPLHF. The CDR3 DNA sequence: TGTGCCAGCAGCCCCCAGGGCCCTAATTCACCCCTCCACTTT.

The chain is built from TRBV29-1 and TRBJ2-7, with 7 nucleotides matching TRBD1. CDR3 length equals 12 residues. V shed 8 bases, J shed 2 bases, and the junction held 6 bases outside the gene matches. CDR1 and CDR2 (germline): SQVTM, ANQGSEA. In nucleotides, the CDR3 is TGCAGCACCCGGGACAGAGCCTACGAGCAGTACTTC. Protein sequence: CSTRDRAYEQYF.

The chain recombines TRBV6-1 with TRBJ1-5, with D possibly being TRBD1 (5 bases). The germline V and J ends were trimmed by 1 base and 7 bases, with 11 bases remaining between them. The CDR3 runs 14 residues. Germline V gene data show CDR1 as MNHNS and CDR2 as SASEGT. The CDR3: CASSEGVGRQPQHF. The CDR3 DNA reads as TGTGCCAGCAGTGAAGGAGTGGGGCGCCAGCCCCAGCATTTT.

The V gene is TRBV20-1, the J gene TRBJ2-1; 11 nucleotides match TRBD2. Germline V gives CDR1 DFQATT, CDR2 SNEGSKA (reference sequence). CDR3 length: 14 residues. Trimming cost V 3 bases and J 6 bases; bases outside gene matches: 4. CDR3 protein: CSASRLAGGNEQFF. For the CDR3, the DNA is TGCAGTGCTAGTCGGCTAGCGGGGGGCAATGAGCAGTTCTTC.

The gene calls are TRBV6-6 and TRBJ2-1; a possible D gene is TRBD1 (6 bases). The germline V gene encodes CDR1 MNHNY and CDR2 SVGAGI (reference sequence). This CDR3 spans 12 amino acids. V gave up 5 bases and J gave up 10 bases, with 12 bases separating them. The CDR3 DNA follows: TGTGCCAGCAGTCCTTCCGGGACAGAGCAGTTCTTC. Residues: CASSPSGTEQFF.

The J gene is TRBJ1-5, the V gene TRBV10-3, with 9 bases identical to TRBD1. Losses at the gene ends were 6 bases for V and 7 bases for J; bases not matched to a gene: 10. The CDR3 totals 15 residues. Germline-derived CDR1 and CDR2 are ENHRY and SYGVKD. The CDR3 region is CAISTTGGVGQPQHF. The CDR3 nucleotides read TGTGCCATCAGCACTACAGGGGGCGTTGGCCAGCCCCAGCATTTT.

The chain links TRBV3-1 (or the pseudogene TRBV3-2) to TRBJ2-7, with D perhaps matching TRBD2 (6 bases). CDR1 is LGHDT and CDR2 is YNNKEL in the germline V gene (reference sequence). Trimming removed 4 bases at V and 0 bases at J, with 16 bases between. The CDR3 is made up of 16 amino acids. DNA of the CDR3: TGTGCCAGCAGCCTGGGGTTGCGGGGCGTCTCCTACGAGCAGTACTTC. Translated, it gives CASSLGLRGVSYEQYF.

The V call is TRBV5-1, the J call TRBJ2-3, with D maybe TRBD2 (7 bases). Germline V CDR1 and CDR2: SGHRS, YFSETQ. V lost 0 bases and J 4 bases, leaving 12 bases between the germline ends. This CDR3 comprises 15 residues. CDR3 amino acids: CASSLERGGPDTQYF. CDR3 DNA sequence: TGCGCCAGCAGCTTGGAAAGGGGGGGCCCAGATACGCAGTATTTT. The variable domain in full, with the rest retrieved from reference TRBV5-1 and TRBJ2-3, is KAGVTQTPRYLIKTRGQQVTLSCSPISGHRSVSWYQQTPGQGLQFLFEYFSETQRNKGNFPGRFSGRQFSNSRSEMNVSTLELGDSALYLCASSLERGGPDTQYFGPGTRLTVL.

The chain combines TRBV18 with TRBJ1-1; 12 nucleotides line up with TRBD1. V was pared by 3 bases and J by 3 bases, with 8 bases of the junction left unmatched. Germline lookup yields CDR1 KGHSH and CDR2 LQKENI. The CDR3 spans 17 residues. The CDR3 sequence: CASSPPGQGARDTEAFF. The CDR3 DNA reads TGTGCCAGCTCACCGCCGGGACAGGGGGCGCGGGACACTGAAGCTTTCTTT.

The chain recombines TRBV6-5 with TRBJ1-4; tentatively, D is TRBD1 (5 bases). The germline CDR1 and CDR2 sequences are MNHEY and SVGAGI. V lost 6 bases, J lost 3 bases, and 11 bases lay in between. The CDR3 is 14 amino acids. The CDR3 nucleotides are TGTGCCAGCAGACCAGGGTGGGCTAATGAAAAACTGTTTTTT. The encoded protein is CASRPGWANEKLFF.

The chain recombines TRBV7-2 with TRBJ1-1, with a tentative D call TRBD1 (6 bases). With 5 bases removed from V and 5 bases from J, the gap between germline ends came to 24 bases. Germline V gene sequence: CDR1 SGHTA, CDR2 FQGNSA. The CDR3 is 17 amino acids. The CDR3 protein is CASSPSTGIQARTEAFF. In nucleotides, the CDR3 is TGTGCCAGCAGCCCCTCTACAGGGATTCAGGCAAGGACTGAAGCTTTCTTT.

This clone turned up a few times. This chain links TRBV3-1 (or the pseudogene TRBV3-2) with TRBJ1-6, with D unclear. CDR3 length equals 17 residues. Trimming removed 2 bases at V and 0 bases at J, with 11 bases between. Germline CDR1 reads LGHDT; CDR2 reads YNNKEL (reference sequence). The CDR3 region is CASSQLPSSSYNSPLHF. CDR3 DNA sequence: TGTGCCAGCAGCCAACTGCCATCGAGCTCCTATAATTCACCCCTCCACTTT.

The chain uses TRBV12-3 or TRBV12-4 and TRBJ1-3, with D hard to call. The CDR3 is 13 amino acids. V was clipped by 8 bases and J by 0 bases, with 8 bases between them. CDR3 loop: CASETDSGNTIYF. Written as DNA, the CDR3 is TGTGCCAGCGAAACAGACTCTGGAAACACCATATATTTT.

The chain is built from TRBV13 and TRBJ1-2; D call uncertain. The CDR3 totals 12 residues. Germline CDR1 and CDR2: PRHDT and FYEKMQ (reference sequence). Trimming removed 1 base from V and 4 bases from J, with 4 bases in between. The CDR3 region has the DNA TGTGCCAGCAGCTTAGTCCTCTATGGCTACACCTTC. This gives the protein CASSLVLYGYTF.

V gene TRBV3-1 (or the pseudogene TRBV3-2) combines with J gene TRBJ1-5; D perhaps matches TRBD1 (5 bases). This CDR3 spans 14 amino acids. Germline CDR1 reads LGHDT; CDR2 reads YNNKEL (reference sequence). V lost 7 bases and J 6 bases, leaving 16 bases between the germline ends. The CDR3 DNA follows: TGTGCCAGCAATAACAGAGACGGGGGTCAGCCCCAGCATTTT. It is translated as CASNNRDGGQPQHF.

The V gene is TRBV3-1 (or the pseudogene TRBV3-2), the J gene TRBJ2-5, with TRBD1 matching over 7 bases. The trim removed 4 bases at V and 0 bases at J, leaving 8 bases unmatched. CDR1 and CDR2 (germline): LGHDT, YNNKEL (reference sequence). CDR3 length: 16 residues. Written as DNA, the CDR3 is TGTGCCAGCAGCCCTTTTAGGGACAGTTACCAAGAGACCCAGTACTTC. Protein: CASSPFRDSYQETQYF.

The chain combines TRBV9 with TRBJ1-5; 12 positions agree with TRBD1. The CDR3 is 16 amino acids. The germline gives CDR1 SGDLS, CDR2 YYNGEE. Germline trimming cut 5 bases from V and 7 bases from J; bases unmatched to any gene: 10. The CDR3 spells CASRPGTGGREQPQHF. In DNA form, the CDR3 reads TGTGCCAGCAGACCCGGGACAGGGGGCCGAGAACAGCCCCAGCATTTT.

V is TRBV7-9 and J is TRBJ1-6; D not certain. Trimming took off 4 bases at V and 7 bases at J, with 5 bases between the two ends. CDR3 size: 12 residues. Germline V gives CDR1 SEHNR, CDR2 FQNEAQ (reference sequence). The CDR3 spells CASSSENSPLHF. The CDR3 DNA sequence: TGTGCCAGCAGCTCGGAGAATTCACCCCTCCACTTT.

Comment on this clone: The same CDR3 arises from other DNA sequences in this sample as well. The chain combines TRBV9 with TRBJ2-1; no clear D gene. Germline V gene sequence: CDR1 SGDLS, CDR2 YYNGEE. The CDR3 contains 14 residues. Trimming removed 0 bases from V and 3 bases from J, with 7 bases in between. The DNA for the CDR3 is TGTGCCAGCAGCGTAGACAGTAGCTACAATGAGCAGTTCTTC. As protein: CASSVDSSYNEQFF.

The rearrangement links TRBV7-2 to TRBJ2-7; no firm D call. Germline loops: CDR1 SGHTA, CDR2 FQGNSA. Trimming stripped 8 bases from V and 0 bases from J, with 11 bases between. This CDR3 comprises 13 residues. The CDR3 loop is CASRVGGSYEQYF. CDR3 coding DNA: TGTGCCAGCCGGGTAGGCGGCTCCTACGAGCAGTACTTC.